Following are 5 T cell receptor beta chains from one sample sequenced in a study of blood T cell repertoires in COVID-19. Libraries were prepared by immunoSEQ multiplex PCR; TCRdb keeps only in-frame clonotypes and omits some of them. The repertoire consists of 95,000 to 100,000 clones, with about 89% occurring once and the leading ten covering 17%. The sequenced sample consisted of peripheral blood. Receptors originate from a man over 45 with acute or convalescent COVID-19.

This clone was detected only a few times. The V and J genes are TRBV7-9 and TRBJ2-2; TRBD1 matches 7 bases. The CDR3 has 15 residues. The germline V gene has CDR1 SEHNR and CDR2 FQNEAQ (reference sequence). V shed 0 bases and J 5 bases; nucleotides not matched to a gene: 3. The CDR3 DNA is TGTGCCAGCAGCTTAGCAGGGGGCTGGACCGGGGAGCTGTTTTTT. Residues: CASSLAGGWTGELFF.

The gene calls are TRBV2 and TRBJ2-5; D call uncertain. This CDR3 region has 11 residues. CDR1 is SNHLY and CDR2 is FYNNEI in the germline V gene. CDR3 sequence: CAEQSGETQYF. For the CDR3, the DNA is TGTGCTGAACAATCCGGGGAGACCCAGTACTTC.

The chain joins TRBV5-6 to TRBJ2-2; D may be TRBD1 (6 bases). CDR3 length: 15 amino acids. The V gene's germline CDR1 is SGHDT and CDR2 YYEEEE. V was pared by 4 bases and J by 1 base, with 11 bases between. CDR3 amino acids: CASSLGHMNTGELFF. In DNA form, the CDR3 reads TGTGCCAGCAGCCTGGGACATATGAACACCGGGGAGCTGTTTTTT.

This clone was observed a single time. V and J are TRBV4-1 and TRBJ1-6; 7 bases line up with TRBD1. Trimming at V came to 2 bases and at J to 7 bases, leaving 8 bases not matched to a gene. The CDR3 runs 16 residues. Germline V CDR1 and CDR2: MGHRA, YSYEKL. The CDR3: CASSQRPTGPNSPLHF. The CDR3 DNA follows: TGCGCCAGCAGCCAAAGGCCGACAGGGCCCAATTCACCCCTCCACTTT.

The V and J genes are TRBV19 and TRBJ1-1; 7 bases line up with TRBD1. Germline CDR1 and CDR2: LNHDA and SQIVND (reference sequence). The CDR3 contains 16 residues. V trimming: 9 bases; J trimming: 1 base; junction bases outside the gene matches: 14. Here the CDR3 reads CASHGRLGTENTEAFF. DNA for the CDR3: TGTGCCAGCCACGGTCGTCTCGGGACAGAGAACACTGAAGCTTTCTTT.